Below, 20 T cell receptor beta chains from the same sample are listed, as sequenced in a study of shared clonotypes between healthy human individuals. Assay: immunoSEQ multiplex PCR; the TCRdb copy retains only in-frame clones and omits some. The sample has fewer than 550,000 clones; over 60% are singletons. What was sequenced was PBMCs. These receptors came from a woman in her 40s in good health. Some clones in this sample may be carry-over from other donors' samples.

This clone was recorded only once. The CDR3 spells CASSERLAGDNEQFF. The CDR3 DNA reads as TGTGCCAGCAGTGAGAGGCTAGCGGGAGACAATGAGCAGTTCTTC. This sequence joins TRBV6-4 and TRBJ2-1, with TRBD2 identical over 10 bases. Germline CDR1 reads MRHNA; CDR2 reads SNTAGT. The V segment lost 3 bases and the J segment 5 bases; nucleotides outside the gene matches: 4. The CDR3 extends over 15 amino acids.

The chain combines TRBV28 with TRBJ2-1, with D possibly called TRBD1 or TRBD2 (6 bases each). Trimming shortened V by 7 bases and J by 0 bases, and 16 bases separated the two germline ends. The V gene's germline CDR1 is MDHEN and CDR2 SYDVKM. This CDR3 is 16 amino acids long. In DNA, the CDR3 is TGTGCCAGCAATGACGGGGGCAGTAGCTCCTACAATGAGCAGTTCTTC. It specifies CASNDGGSSSYNEQFF.

The rearrangement joins TRBV28 to TRBJ1-2; possibly TRBD1 for D (5 bases). Trimming removed 4 bases at V and 6 bases at J, with 18 bases between. The length of the CDR3 is 15 residues. The germline V gene encodes CDR1 MDHEN and CDR2 SYDVKM. The CDR3 loop reads CASSSPNPRVHGYTF. CDR3 DNA sequence: TGTGCCAGCAGTTCACCTAACCCCAGGGTTCATGGCTACACCTTC.

A single count supports this clone. The chain recombines TRBV30 with TRBJ2-5; perhaps D is TRBD1 or TRBD2 (5 bases each). There are 14 residues in the CDR3. Between the trimmed V and J ends, which lost 5 bases and 4 bases, there was a span of 17 bases. Germline CDR1 is GTSNPN and CDR2 is SVGIG (reference sequence). Written as DNA, the CDR3 is TGTGCCTGGGGGGGTCAGCCAGGGAGAGAGACCCAGTACTTC. Its protein is CAWGGQPGRETQYF.

A note on this clone: At one of its ends the junction is not consistent with the germline gene, which may arise from a read error. V is TRBV7-7 and J is TRBJ2-1; 10 bases align to TRBD2. The CDR3 is made up of 15 amino acids. Germline CDR1 is SSHAT and CDR2 is FNYEAQ (reference sequence). The CDR3 bases are TGTGCTAGCAGCCCACTAGCGGGGAAATACAATGAGCAGTTCTTC. Encoded protein: CASSPLAGKYNEQFF.

This CDR3 reads CATSRDVGQGPANEQFF. In DNA form, the CDR3 reads TGTGCCACCAGCAGAGATGTAGGACAGGGGCCGGCCAATGAGCAGTTCTTC. The chain carries TRBV15 and TRBJ2-1, with 9 nucleotides matching TRBD1. Trimming cost V 0 bases and J 6 bases; bases outside gene matches: 9. The CDR3 contains 17 residues. Germline V gene lookup returns CDR1 LNHNV and CDR2 YYDKDF (reference sequence).

The chain recombines TRBV5-1 with TRBJ2-3; no definite D call. CDR3 size: 17 residues. The V end lost 0 bases, the J end lost 0 bases, and 14 bases lay between the germline ends. Germline CDR1 is SGHRS and CDR2 is YFSETQ. The CDR3 DNA reads as TGCGCCAGCAGCTTGGGAGTGTTGGAAACTAGCACAGATACGCAGTATTTT. It translates to CASSLGVLETSTDTQYF.

This rearrangement joins TRBV6-1 to TRBJ2-5; TRBD2 agrees at 9 bases. The last part of the DNA fits TRBJ2-7 better; the J call may be wrong. This CDR3 is 13 amino acids long. From germline, CDR1 is MNHNS and CDR2 SASEGT. The CDR3 bases are TGTGCCAGCACGACTAGCGGCCGCCACGAGCAGTACTTC. Protein sequence: CASTTSGRHEQYF.

The V gene is TRBV19, the J gene TRBJ2-5, with 11 nucleotides matching TRBD2. J was trimmed by 3 bases and V by 3 bases; bases with no gene match: 6. Germline lookup yields CDR1 LNHDA and CDR2 SQIVND (reference sequence). This CDR3 spans 16 amino acids. CDR3 DNA: TGTGCCAGTAGTATTCAGAGACTAGCGGGAAAAGAGACCCAGTACTTC. This encodes CASSIQRLAGKETQYF.

The chain couples TRBV5-4 to TRBJ1-2, with D tentatively TRBD1 (5 bases). Germline CDR1 is SGHNT and CDR2 is YYREEE (reference sequence). With 3 bases removed from V and 3 bases from J, the gap between germline ends came to 12 bases. This CDR3 is 14 amino acids long. CDR3 region: CASSSPQGDYGYTF. In DNA form, the CDR3 reads TGTGCCAGCAGCTCCCCCCAGGGAGACTATGGCTACACCTTC.

The chain couples TRBV10-3 to TRBJ1-2; D unresolved. The germline V and J ends were trimmed by 11 bases and 5 bases, with 15 bases remaining between them. CDR3 length equals 12 residues. Germline-derived CDR1 and CDR2 are ENHRY and SYGVKD. This chain's CDR3 is CASTEDSYGYTF. CDR3 nucleotides: TGTGCCTCGACGGAGGATAGTTATGGCTACACCTTC.

The gene calls are TRBV25-1 and TRBJ1-2; D is unclear. The CDR3 loop spans 12 amino acids. Per germline, CDR1 MGHDK and CDR2 SYGVNS. V was pared by 5 bases and J by 2 bases, with 6 bases between. The CDR3 spells CASSPLNYGYTF. CDR3 nucleotides: TGTGCCAGCAGTCCCTTAAACTATGGCTACACCTTC.

The chain uses TRBV18 and TRBJ2-7; 9 nucleotides agree with TRBD1. CDR1 is KGHSH and CDR2 is LQKENI in the germline V gene. The V gene end was trimmed by 4 bases and the J gene end by 1 base; junction bases not matched to a gene: 8. CDR3 length equals 16 residues. Here the CDR3 reads CASSLPGTGNSYEQYF. In nucleotides, the CDR3 is TGTGCCAGCTCACTTCCCGGGACAGGGAATTCCTACGAGCAGTACTTC.

The chain links TRBV15 to TRBJ1-5; tentative D call: TRBD1 (6 bases). Trimming pared 5 bases from V and 3 bases from J, leaving 8 bases between. Germline loops: CDR1 LNHNV, CDR2 YYDKDF (reference sequence). The CDR3 loop spans 13 amino acids. CDR3 sequence: CATSDRSNQPQHF. In nucleotides, the CDR3 is TGTGCCACCAGCGACAGGTCCAATCAGCCCCAGCATTTT.

V is TRBV14 and J is TRBJ2-6, with D hard to call. V lost 6 bases to trimming and J lost 2 bases, with 5 bases between them. The germline V gene encodes CDR1 SGHDN and CDR2 FVKESK. This CDR3 is built from 13 residues. The CDR3 here is CASSVAGANVLTF. The CDR3 DNA reads as TGTGCCAGCAGTGTGGCTGGGGCCAACGTCCTGACTTTC.

The chain uses TRBV28 and TRBJ2-6, with unresolved D. This CDR3 has 16 residues. Germline V gene sequence: CDR1 MDHEN, CDR2 SYDVKM. V was cut by 5 bases and J by 1 base, with 12 bases left in between. The CDR3 nucleotides read TGTGCCAGCAGTGCACCCCCCGGATCTGGGGCCAACGTCCTGACTTTC. This encodes CASSAPPGSGANVLTF.

The CDR3 here is CASSSQGPNTGELFF. As DNA, the CDR3 is TGTGCCAGCAGTTCCCAGGGGCCGAACACCGGGGAGCTGTTTTTT. V and J are TRBV27 and TRBJ2-2; TRBD1 might be the D (6 bases). The germline V and J ends were trimmed by 4 bases and 0 bases, with 9 bases remaining between them. Germline V gene sequence: CDR1 MNHEY, CDR2 SMNVEV (reference sequence). This CDR3 region has 15 residues.

This clone was seen repeatedly, ten times or more. V and J are TRBV28 and TRBJ1-1; 10 nucleotides agree with TRBD1. Germline V lookup: CDR1 MDHEN, CDR2 SYDVKM. CDR3 length: 14 amino acids. The J segment lost 3 bases and the V segment lost 7 bases, leaving 5 bases of the junction unmatched. This CDR3 reads CASIRQGADTEAFF. CDR3 bases: TGTGCCAGCATCAGACAGGGGGCGGACACTGAAGCTTTCTTT.

The chain couples TRBV11-2 to TRBJ1-6; D ambiguous. V lost 3 bases, J lost 7 bases, and 4 bases lay in between. CDR3 length: 12 amino acids. Germline V lookup: CDR1 SGHAT, CDR2 FQNNGV. CDR3 coding DNA: TGTGCCAGCAGCTTCATCAATTCACCCCTCCACTTT. This sequence encodes CASSFINSPLHF.

The rearrangement uses TRBV9 and TRBJ2-1, with TRBD2 identical over 14 bases. The CDR3 loop spans 14 amino acids. Unmatched junction bases numbered 5, after V lost 5 bases and J lost 10 bases. The germline CDR1 and CDR2 sequences are SGDLS and YYNGEE. The DNA of the CDR3 is TGTGCCAGCAGAGGACTAGCGGGAGGAGGGGAGCAGTTCTTC. It specifies CASRGLAGGGEQFF.